Listed here are 20 T cell receptor beta chains from one sample, sequenced in a study of shared clonotypes between healthy human individuals. TCRdb's table, derived via immunoSEQ multiplex PCR, lists solely in-frame clones and lacks some. The table has roughly 1,000,000 clones, around 78% seen once. The sequenced sample was memory CD4+ T cells from PBMCs. Subset given: CD45RA-negative fraction. The receptor source for this set is a man in his late teens or twenties in good health. Some clones in this sample may be carry-over from other donors' samples.

This clone occurred a few times. The chain recombines TRBV28 with TRBJ1-5; D may be TRBD1 (6 bases). The CDR3 length is 16 residues. Per germline, CDR1 MDHEN and CDR2 SYDVKM. V shed 7 bases and J shed 7 bases, with 23 bases lying between them. This CDR3 is CASTLTRPGGRQPQHF. The DNA for the CDR3 is TGTGCCAGCACCTTAACGAGGCCCGGGGGGCGGCAGCCCCAGCATTTT.

The V call is TRBV5-4, the J call TRBJ2-2; 11 nucleotides agree with TRBD1. The length of the CDR3 is 16 residues. V was clipped by 4 bases and J by 5 bases; unmatched bases: 7. Germline-derived CDR1 and CDR2 are SGHNT and YYREEE (reference sequence). CDR3 in amino acids: CASSRGGQGATGELFF. The CDR3 coding sequence is TGTGCCAGCAGCAGAGGAGGACAGGGGGCGACCGGGGAGCTGTTTTTT.

Details on this clone: Other DNA variants within this sample encode the same CDR3. The V call is TRBV28, the J call TRBJ2-1; D unresolved. Germline V gene sequence: CDR1 MDHEN, CDR2 SYDVKM. CDR3 length equals 12 residues. V was trimmed by 2 bases and J by 6 bases, leaving 5 bases between them. Written as DNA, the CDR3 is TGTGCCAGCAGTTTAAGCAGCAATGAGCAGTTCTTC. As protein: CASSLSSNEQFF. The whole variable domain, filled in from reference TRBV28 and TRBJ2-1, reads DVKVTQSSRYLVKRTGEKVFLECVQDMDHENMFWYRQDPGLGLRLIYFSYDVKMKEKGDIPEGYSVSREKKERFSLILESASTNQTSMYLCASSLSSNEQFFGPGTRLTVL.

V and J are TRBV7-2 and TRBJ2-1, with D possibly TRBD1 on 5 matching bases. V gave up 2 bases and J gave up 8 bases, with 13 bases separating them. The V gene's germline CDR1 is SGHTA and CDR2 FQGNSA. The CDR3 covers 14 residues. The chain's CDR3 is CASSLMGQGDEQFF. CDR3 sequence (DNA): TGTGCCAGCAGCTTAATGGGGCAGGGCGATGAGCAGTTCTTC. Full variable domain (remainder filled in from reference TRBV7-2 and TRBJ2-1): GAGVSQSPSNKVTEKGKDVELRCDPISGHTALYWYRQSLGQGLEFLIYFQGNSAPDKSGLPSDRFSAERTGGSVSTLTIQRTQQEDSAVYLCASSLMGQGDEQFFGPGTRLTVL.

J is TRBJ2-7 and V is TRBV7-3; D possibly matches TRBD1 or TRBD2 (5 bases each). Trimming shortened V by 8 bases and J by 6 bases, and 17 bases separated the two germline ends. The CDR3 has 13 residues. Germline V gives CDR1 SGHTA, CDR2 FQGTGA. The DNA of the CDR3 is TGTGCCAGCTCCCCGGGGCTAGCTGGCGAGCAGTACTTC. It yields the protein CASSPGLAGEQYF.

The chain combines TRBV19 with TRBJ2-2, with D possibly matching TRBD2 (6 bases). Germline assignment: CDR1 LNHDA and CDR2 SQIVND (reference sequence). Trimming stripped 2 bases from V and 5 bases from J, with 9 bases between. CDR3 length: 14 amino acids. CDR3 in amino acids: CASSIRGYTGELFF. The DNA for the CDR3 is TGTGCCAGTAGTATACGGGGGTATACCGGGGAGCTGTTTTTT.

The chain is built from TRBV5-1 and TRBJ2-1; 9 bases are a match to TRBD2. CDR3 length: 14 residues. Trimming cost V 6 bases and J 4 bases; bases outside gene matches: 5. Looked up from germline, CDR1 is SGHRS and CDR2 is YFSETQ. CDR3 DNA sequence: TGCGCCAGCAACCTAGCGGGGCCGTACAATGAGCAGTTCTTC. Protein product: CASNLAGPYNEQFF.

The chain employs TRBV7-3 and TRBJ2-3; 8 bases match TRBD1. This CDR3 is built from 14 residues. Per germline, CDR1 SGHTA and CDR2 FQGTGA. The trim removed 3 bases at V and 6 bases at J, leaving 5 bases unmatched. CDR3 protein: CASSFRGPTDTQYF. In DNA form, the CDR3 reads TGTGCCAGCAGCTTCAGGGGGCCGACTGATACGCAGTATTTT.

The chain employs TRBV6-5 and TRBJ2-2; D may be TRBD1 or TRBD2 (5 bases each). The CDR3 totals 15 residues. The V and J ends lost 2 bases and 7 bases respectively, with 14 bases between them. CDR1 and CDR2 (germline): MNHEY, SVGAGI. This chain's CDR3 is CASSYGTLRDGELFF. The DNA for the CDR3 is TGTGCCAGCAGTTACGGGACCCTAAGGGACGGGGAGCTGTTTTTT.

This clone was detected once. V usage is TRBV5-1 and J usage is TRBJ2-2; the D gene is possibly TRBD1 (5 bases). The CDR3 covers 15 residues. Germline-derived CDR1 and CDR2 are SGHRS and YFSETQ. V was pared by 1 base and J by 7 bases, with 14 bases between. The CDR3 coding sequence is TGCGCCAGCAGCTTGTGGCAGGGAAGGAACGGGGAGCTGTTTTTT. This translates into CASSLWQGRNGELFF.

The V call is TRBV5-1, the J call TRBJ2-2; 8 bases agree with TRBD1. Trimming cost V 3 bases and J 5 bases; bases outside gene matches: 3. Germline V lookup: CDR1 SGHRS, CDR2 YFSETQ. The CDR3 length is 14 residues. As DNA, the CDR3 is TGCGCCAGCAGCTGGACAGGGACAACCGGGGAGCTGTTTTTT. Translated, it gives CASSWTGTTGELFF.

The chain combines TRBV7-2 with TRBJ2-5; maybe TRBD1 (6 bases). The CDR3 length is 16 residues. Germline V gene lookup returns CDR1 SGHTA and CDR2 FQGNSA. Deletions cut 5 bases from V and 4 bases from J, with 20 bases between. CDR3 residues: CASSHKTQGRLETQYF. The CDR3 coding sequence is TGTGCCAGCAGCCACAAAACACAGGGACGGTTAGAGACCCAGTACTTC.

The chain links TRBV2 to TRBJ2-2; D gene ambiguous. V was pared by 4 bases and J by 1 base, with 4 bases between. CDR3 size: 13 residues. CDR1 and CDR2 (germline): SNHLY, FYNNEI. The CDR3 loop is CASSVENTGELFF. The CDR3 DNA reads TGTGCCAGCAGTGTGGAGAACACCGGGGAGCTGTTTTTT.

V usage is TRBV5-1 and J usage is TRBJ1-4; D unclear. The CDR3 runs 13 residues. Germline values: CDR1 SGHRS, CDR2 YFSETQ. The germline V and J ends were trimmed by 3 bases and 8 bases, with 11 bases remaining between them. The CDR3 nucleotides read TGCGCCAGCAGCTATGAGCCGGGGGAAAAACTGTTTTTT. Protein: CASSYEPGEKLFF.

This chain links TRBV2 with TRBJ2-5; a weak D match, TRBD2 (7 bases). With the DNA end fitting TRBJ2-7 better, the J assignment may be wrong. The CDR3 has 13 amino acids. Germline V gene data show CDR1 as SNHLY and CDR2 as FYNNEI. The CDR3 DNA follows: TGTGCCAGCGCCGAGGGAGGGGGGCTCGAGCAGTACTTC. It is translated as CASAEGGGLEQYF.

This clone was recorded once. The chain is built from TRBV5-1 and TRBJ2-5, with D hard to call. The ends were cut back, 1 base at V and 5 bases at J, with 6 bases in the middle. The V gene's germline CDR1 is SGHRS and CDR2 YFSETQ. CDR3 size: 12 residues. The DNA for the CDR3 is TGCGCCAGCAGCTTGACCCGGGAGACCCAGTACTTC. Amino acid sequence: CASSLTRETQYF.

The chain is built from TRBV6-5 and TRBJ2-7; 8 bases fit TRBD2. From germline, CDR1 is MNHEY and CDR2 SVGAGI. The CDR3 has 15 residues. V lost 2 bases, J lost 2 bases, and 5 bases stayed unmatched. CDR3 loop: CASSYAPGGPYEQYF. The CDR3 nucleotides read TGTGCCAGCAGTTACGCACCGGGAGGGCCCTACGAGCAGTACTTC.

This clone was found a few times. The chain has TRBV10-1 and TRBJ2-7, with 9 bases that match TRBD1. Germline assignment: CDR1 WNHNN and CDR2 SYGVQD (reference sequence). CDR3 length: 15 residues. J was trimmed by 3 bases and V by 3 bases; bases with no gene match: 6. CDR3 sequence: CASSDRQGVIYEQYF. DNA of the CDR3: TGCGCCAGCAGTGATCGACAGGGGGTAATCTACGAGCAGTACTTC.

The J gene is TRBJ2-1, the V gene TRBV5-1; D not certain. Germline lookup yields CDR1 SGHRS and CDR2 YFSETQ. This CDR3 is 14 amino acids long. The V end was cut by 2 bases, the J end by 5 bases, with 11 bases between. CDR3 coding DNA: TGCGCCAGCAGCTTCGGTAGTATCCACAATGAGCAGTTCTTC. It codes for CASSFGSIHNEQFF.

The chain recombines TRBV5-8 with TRBJ2-1; 10 nucleotides align to TRBD2. Germline V CDR1 and CDR2: SGHTS, YDEGEE. With 9 bases clipped from V and 0 bases from J, the junction kept 9 bases outside the gene matches. The CDR3 is 16 residues long. CDR3 coding DNA: TGTGCCACCCCGACTAGCGGGTTCCGCTCCTACAATGAGCAGTTCTTC. Translating it yields CATPTSGFRSYNEQFF.